What follows is one TCR beta chain and its context. Its target is not known. The CDR3 sequence is 15 residues long. Germline loops: CDR1 KGHSY, CDR2 FQNENV. Incorporation of UMIs carrying a 6-nucleotide sample barcode was performed by template switching. From its re-call of the 5' RACE reads, TCRdb lists each CDR3 protein once, without DNA. Found here are over 120,000 distinct CDR3 sequences; the top ten clones hold roughly 1.2%. Whole-blood total RNA was extracted without T cell sorting. The sample is drawn from a study of monozygotic twins with inflammatory bowel disease. Study findings and constraints: Resolution of different T cell subtypes was not achieved.

The receptor's source is a human donor with ulcerative colitis or Crohn's disease, or a healthy co-twin of an affected twin (not recorded which). The chain is built from TRBV16 and TRBJ1-5; TCRdb picks TRBD1, but there is no DNA to check that call. The sample taken for sequencing was blood. This chain's CDR3 is CASRPTGSHHQPQHF.